This TCR beta chain was documented in a study of somatic mutations in cytotoxic T cells in rheumatoid arthritis. Whole-study findings and limits: Which antigens the expanded CD8+ clones targeted was unknown.

Measured with immunoSEQ multiplex PCR; TCRdb has only the in-frame clones, and not every one. The repertoire holds 3,500 to 4,000 clones, with about 80% as singletons. With regard to this clone: Its antigen is currently unknown.

Positive magnetic bead selection isolated CD4+ and CD8+ cells, and flow cytometry checked purity. This CDR3 is built from 13 residues. Germline loops: CDR1 ENHRY, CDR2 SYGVKD. Trimming pared 9 bases from V and 2 bases from J, leaving 12 bases between. Sequenced input: CD8+ T cells sorted from blood. The J gene is TRBJ2-3, the V gene TRBV10-3; D perhaps matches TRBD1 (5 bases). This TCR came from a man aged 35 to 55 with rheumatoid arthritis. The CDR3 here is CAIQSRATDTQYF. The DNA for the CDR3 is TGTGCCATTCAATCCAGGGCCACAGATACGCAGTATTTT.